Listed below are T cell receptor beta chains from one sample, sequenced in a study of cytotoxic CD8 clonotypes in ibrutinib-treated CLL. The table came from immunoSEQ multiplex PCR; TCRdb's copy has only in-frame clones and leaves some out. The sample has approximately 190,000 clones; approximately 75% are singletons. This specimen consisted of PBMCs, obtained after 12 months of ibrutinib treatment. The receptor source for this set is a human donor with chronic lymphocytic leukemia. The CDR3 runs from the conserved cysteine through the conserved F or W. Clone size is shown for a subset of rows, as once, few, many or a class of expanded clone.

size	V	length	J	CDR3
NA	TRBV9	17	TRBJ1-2	CASSHPRDPPGSYGYTF
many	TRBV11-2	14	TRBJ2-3	CASSRQGATDTQYF
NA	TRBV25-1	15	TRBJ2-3	CASSVGQHNTDTQYF
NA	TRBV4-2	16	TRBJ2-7	CASSQESALDSYEQYF
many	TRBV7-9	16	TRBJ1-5	CASSSLGASSNQPQHF
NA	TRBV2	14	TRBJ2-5	CASRKRASEETQYF
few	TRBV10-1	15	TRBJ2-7	CASSHGTANSYEQYF
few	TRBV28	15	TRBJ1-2	CASSFSPGGAGGYTF
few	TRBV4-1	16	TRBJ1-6	CASSQDLTERDSPLHF
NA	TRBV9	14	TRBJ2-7	CASSVAGISYEQYF
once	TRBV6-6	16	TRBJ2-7	CASSYRAGGVPHEQYF
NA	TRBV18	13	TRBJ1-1	CASSPARETEAFF
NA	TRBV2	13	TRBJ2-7	CASLGQGVHEQYF
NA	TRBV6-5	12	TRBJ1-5	CAVGGFNQPQHF
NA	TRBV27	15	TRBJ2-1	CASSPPPASYNEQFF
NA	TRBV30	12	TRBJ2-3	CAWLARTDTQYF
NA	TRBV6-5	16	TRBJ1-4	CASSYSGLGTNEKLFF